This entry describes one T cell receptor (beta chain). Per the germline V gene, CDR1 is MNHEY and CDR2 is SMNVEV (reference sequence). V lost 6 bases and J lost 1; bases outside the gene matches: 16. CDR3 length equals 20 residues. The protocol was immunoSEQ multiplex PCR, while the TCRdb copy is restricted to in-frame clones and leaves out a portion. Of more than 8,500 clones listed, 80% to 85% are singletons. The time point denotes: 2015-2016 season, pre-vaccination. The sample is drawn from a study of follicular helper T cells after annual influenza vaccination. The chain carries TRBV27 and TRBJ2-3; 13 bases match TRBD2. This TCR came from an adult who received the influenza vaccine. Sequencing used CXCR5+ CD38- circulating T follicular helper cells from blood, obtained on the day of influenza vaccination. Documented subset: circulating Tfh, non-naive CD4+CXCR5+PD-1+ (ICOS+CD38+ or ICOS-CD38-). The CDR3 nucleotides are TGTGCCAGCAGCCGAACTTACGGACTAGCGGGAGTAAGGGGCACAGATACGCAGTATTTT. Its protein product is CASSRTYGLAGVRGTDTQYF.